This TCR beta chain was sequenced during a study of cytomegalovirus exposure and HLA in healthy donors (dated by TCRdb to 2016 to 2017). At the level of the whole study: An earlier analysis of several hundred of the donors reported 276 Gb of sequence data and some 110 million unique TCR beta sequences obtained from approximately 180 million T cells. An early release covering about 600 HLA-typed donors comprised about 290 gigabases of sequencing data and around 80 million unique TCR sequences. The genetic ancestry cluster associated with self-reported Caucasian donors included 81% of the roughly 380 genotyped donors. The study was designed to test whether signatures of past pathogen exposure could be identified by cataloging public T cell receptors. Using immunosequencing, the study profiled T cell repertoires from 500 to 800 subjects and related those repertoires to cytomegalovirus serostatus. Along with the approximately 700-subject first cohort, a separate validation cohort of over a hundred different subjects was used. To predict cytomegalovirus infection status, the study combined high-throughput TCR immunosequencing, statistical association of individual TCRs with disease status, and machine learning. In a later analysis, previously published TCR beta repertoires from about 670 donors were re-analyzed and high-resolution HLA genotyping was added so that TCR occurrence patterns could be studied. The later analysis used no new phenotypic data to find candidate immune exposures, relying instead on TCR beta sequences and their occurrence across donors. In an earlier analysis of about 590 of the donors, high-throughput TCR beta sequencing was used to judge whether each TCR beta V gene segment behaved as functional or pseudogenic. Donor age, sex, ethnicity and CMV serostatus were compiled alongside the repertoire data. Genome-wide SNP genotypes for about three fifths of the 666 donors were used in a later genetic analysis, which treated that subset as a discovery cohort. All discovery cohort repertoires had been generated on a single sequencing platform. Both class I and class II loci were covered by HLA typing, at four-digit resolution. Typing coverage varied by locus: roughly 629-630 donors for A, B, C, DRB1 and DQB1; approximately 560 for DQA1; some 610 for DPA1; 400 to 480 for DPB1. About five DR-DQ haplotypes were treated as single units for association and clustering because of strong linkage in the cohort. Among roughly 400 genotyped donors of the cohort, an average of around 220,000 unique TCR beta nucleotide sequences was sequenced per donor, of which roughly 18% were non-productive.

The library was made by the immunoSEQ multiplex PCR assay. For the multiplex PCR, a mixture combining 60 forward primers for TCR Vbeta segments and 13 reverse primers for TCR Jbeta segments was used. The CDR3 region of rearranged TCR beta genes was amplified from genomic DNA with a multiplex PCR assay. On the Illumina HiSeq System, the amplified TCR beta libraries were sequenced as 87-base-pair reads. The paper's processing steps were these. A later analysis tallied around 82 million unique TCR beta chains across the 666 repertoires, and around 12 million of those chains were shared by two or more donors. A nearest-neighbor algorithm error-corrected the raw reads and collapsed the reads into unique sequences, merging closely related sequences to remove PCR and sequencing errors. CDR3 sequences were aligned to IMGT reference sequences to assign V, D and J gene segments. For a sequence to be retained, a match of at least six nucleotides was required to both a V gene segment and a J gene segment. Rearrangements were called productive when the CDR3 lacked stop codons and stayed in frame with V and J; all others were non-productive. Following IMGT convention, CDR3 was defined as the stretch from the second conserved V-encoded cysteine up to the conserved J-encoded phenylalanine. The earlier analysis of some 600 of the donors excluded sequences that lacked an unambiguous match to a single V gene segment. An earlier analysis of 587 of the donors called V segments functional above 56.7% productive rearrangements and segregating when the between-donor standard deviation exceeded 5%. A statistical classification framework was built for diagnosing cytomegalovirus status from the catalog of TCR beta chain sequences. In a later analysis, TCR nucleotide sequences were compared against IMGT/GENE-DB human TR gene sequences so that V and J genes could be assigned. Using the TCRdist pipeline, a later analysis assigned CDR3 sequences along with most-parsimonious VDJ recombination scenarios. A later analysis defined each TCR beta chain by its CDR3 amino acid sequence plus V-gene family, and excluded reads lacking a unique V-gene family. As a way to deal with suspected cross-contamination and a sequencing artifact, a later analysis dropped hundreds of nucleotide sequences that were highly shared and had low generation probability. In a later analysis, a clonal expansion index for each public chain was calculated from normalized within-repertoire ranks of inferred template counts. In a later analysis, generation probabilities were computed using a VDJ recombination model fitted to out-of-frame rearrangements, and the results were checked against IGoR. A later analysis scored TCR-TCR, TCR-HLA and TCR-CMV co-occurrence with hypergeometric tests, applying a repertoire-size bias correction to TCR pairs. To estimate false discovery rates, a later analysis permuted the HLA or CMV assignments 20 times. In a later analysis, co-occurring TCRs were grouped using DBSCAN, and TCRdist sequence similarity was added for clustering within HLA-allele-positive subsets. Repertoires with fewer than 30,000 or more than 120,000 public chains were left out of co-occurrence clustering, as were roughly five repertoires with anomalous nucleotide sharing. TCRdb took over this immuneACCESS table, retaining in-frame rearrangements with V and J assigned. Such tables are incomplete; in checked studies, under half of the missing clones stem from an unresolved V gene, and the remainder is unexplained. The D gene and trimming were derived from the DNA, and the V and J assignments and clone size from that table. This sample lists about 120,000 clones; around 75% were detected once. Clones ranked in the top ten supply about 1.6% of the sample.

What the research found in general, with its limitations: In an earlier analysis of some 540 of the donors, most TCR beta V segments appeared in productive rearrangements about 90% or about 30% of the time, broadly matching IMGT annotations. In a later analysis, most CMV-associated TCR beta chains were found to appear HLA-restricted, with HLA associations seemingly driven largely by CMV exposure. In vitro tests confirmed that a few of the cytomegalovirus-associated TCR beta chains recognize cytomegalovirus antigens. In a later analysis, the rate of TCR association differed among HLA loci, with DRB1 alleles having the most associated TCRs and HLA-C alleles having the fewest. A further reported finding was that TCR beta sequences accurately predicted the HLA-A and HLA-B alleles for most subjects in the first cohort. In a later analysis, some 18,000 TCR beta sequences were associated with specific HLA alleles at a false discovery rate of 0.05. The classifier was reported to diagnose cytomegalovirus status with high specificity and sensitivity in both the original cohort and the validation cohort. The earlier analysis of around 600 of the donors excluded some 15 rarely observed V segments, including chromosome 9 orphons, because counts were too low. The only immune exposure information available for the cohort was CMV serostatus. According to a later analysis, parvovirus B19, influenza, CMV and Epstein-Barr virus appeared linked to several top co-occurrence clusters. Sequencing depth was assumed to be roughly uniform across donors in the presence/absence analyses, though that assumption may not hold. Assigning TCR associations to individual alleles was difficult when HLA alleles, especially DR and DQ, strongly co-occurred. A total of fewer than 200 TCR beta chains were listed by the study as associated with cytomegalovirus. Linkage disequilibrium might explain the correlated functional status among segregating V segments, but an unknown experimental factor could not be excluded. In this cohort, only TCR beta chains were sequenced, and detectable features were limited by the absence of alpha or paired-chain data. According to a later genetic analysis, donors in an Asian-associated ancestry cluster had fewer N-insertions in productive TCRs than the approximately 610-donor mean. Some IMGT-functional V segments, including TRBV6-2 and TRBV6-3, could not be distinguished by the 87-base-pair reads and were therefore excluded. According to the authors, the approach could potentially be generalized to other disease states and immunological phenotypes. While some public TCRs were present in many individuals, most TCR sequences turned up only very rarely across donors. Because some donors lacked HLA typing at each locus, the association tests relied only on the typed subset. An association between a missense DCLRE1C variant and V-gene and J-gene trimming of TCR beta chains was found in a later genetic analysis and replicated in an independent cohort. A later analysis found that HLA-associated TCR beta chains were more clonally expanded and had lower generation probabilities than equally common non-associated chains. A cluster of highly shared sequence variants was judged likely to represent a technical artifact of the sequencing pipeline.

The CDR1 and CDR2 encoded by the germline V gene (reference sequence) are SEHNR and FQNEAQ. Ends trimmed: V by 6 bases, J by 1 base; bases unmatched to a gene: 4. Reading from cysteine to phenylalanine, the CDR3 counts 14 amino acids. Of all the DNA, just the CDR3 is kept, 42 bases in frame from base 1. Comments on this clone: The antigen it recognizes is unknown. No per-base quality is available; no much larger clone lies one base away.

The cohort consisted of 666 healthy bone marrow donors. At the time of sampling, all cohort members were nominally healthy, though unrecorded immune exposures were likely present. The donor was CMV seronegative and belonged to the group of over 350 seronegative cohort members. Each donor provided a peripheral blood sample, and peripheral blood mononuclear cells were used for TCR beta sequencing. The Qiagen DNeasy Blood Extraction Kit was used to extract genomic DNA from the blood cell samples. This receptor chain uses TRBV7-9 and TRBJ1-1; 8 central nucleotides agree with TRBD1. The TCR sequence derives from a woman under 30 in good health and CMV-seronegative. Sequencing input: PBMCs. CDR3 region: CASSFDRGNTEAFF. The DNA is as follows: TGTGCCAGCAGTTTCGACAGGGGGAACACTGAAGCTTTCTTT. Extended through the reference TRBV7-9 and TRBJ1-1 proteins, this CDR3 yields the full variable domain: DTGVSQNPRHKITKRGQNVTFRCDPISEHNRLYWYRQTLGQGPEFLTYFQNEAQLEKSRLLSDRFSAERPKGSFSTLEIQRTEQGDSAMYLCASSFDRGNTEAFFGQGTRLTVV.